In this sample, the clone carrying this T cell receptor (beta chain) turned up a few times. Antigen: not known. The sample is drawn from a study of T cell repertoires in cytomegalovirus infection. TCRdb used MiXCR to reprocess the reads, holding one entry per CDR3 protein. The sample has roughly 920,000 distinct CDR3 sequences; roughly 31% are singletons. The V gene's germline CDR1 is SEHNR and CDR2 FQNEAQ (reference sequence). V shed 1 base and J shed 0 bases, with 7 bases lying between them. This CDR3 spans 16 amino acids. This TCR was recovered from a human donor in good health (CMV status not recorded). Some clones in this sample may be carry-over from other donors' samples. Here the sequenced sample was cultured CD8+ T cells from PBMCs, taken from culture after CMV antigen stimulation. This chain joins TRBV7-9 and TRBJ2-6; no clear D. The CDR3 spells CASSLVDFSGANVLTF. CDR3 bases: TGTGCCAGCAGCTTAGTGGATTTCTCTGGGGCCAACGTCCTGACTTTC.